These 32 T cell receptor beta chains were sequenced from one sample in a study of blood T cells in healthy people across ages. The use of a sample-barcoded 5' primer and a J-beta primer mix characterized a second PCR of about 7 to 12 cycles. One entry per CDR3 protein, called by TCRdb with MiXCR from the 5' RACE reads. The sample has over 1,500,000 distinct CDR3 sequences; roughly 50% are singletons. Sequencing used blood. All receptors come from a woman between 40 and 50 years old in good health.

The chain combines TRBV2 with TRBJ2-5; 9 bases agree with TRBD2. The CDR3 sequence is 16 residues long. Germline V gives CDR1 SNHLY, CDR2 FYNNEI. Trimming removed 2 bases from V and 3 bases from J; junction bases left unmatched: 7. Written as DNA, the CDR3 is TGTGCCAGCAGTGAATTTGGCGGGGGGGAAGAAGAGACCCAGTACTTC. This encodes CASSEFGGGEEETQYF. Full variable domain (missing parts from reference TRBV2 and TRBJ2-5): EPEVTQTPSHQVTQMGQEVILRCVPISNHLYFYWYRQILGQKVEFLVSFYNNEISEKSEIFDDQFSVERPDGSNFTLKIRSTKLEDSAMYFCASSEFGGGEEETQYFGPGTRLLVL.

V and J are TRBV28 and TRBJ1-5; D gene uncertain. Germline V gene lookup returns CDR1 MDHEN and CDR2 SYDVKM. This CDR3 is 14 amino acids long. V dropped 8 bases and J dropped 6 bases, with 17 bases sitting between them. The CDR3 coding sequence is TGTGCCAGCGGCTGGGAATCGAGGGCTCAGCCCCAGCATTTT. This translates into CASGWESRAQPQHF.

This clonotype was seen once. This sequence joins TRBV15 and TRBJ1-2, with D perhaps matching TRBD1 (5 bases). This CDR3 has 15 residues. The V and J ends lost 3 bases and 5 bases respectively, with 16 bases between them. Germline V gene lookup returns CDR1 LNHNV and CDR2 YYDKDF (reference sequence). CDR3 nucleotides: TGTGCCACCAGCAGTCAGGGACGATTTGCTTATGGCTACACCTTC. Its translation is CATSSQGRFAYGYTF.

CDR3 coding DNA: TGTGCCAGCAGTTTCGGGACAGGGAAAGGGGGCGAGCAGTACTTC. Residues: CASSFGTGKGGEQYF. The chain has TRBV6-6 and TRBJ2-7, with 9 bases that match TRBD1. Germline lookup yields CDR1 MNHNY and CDR2 SVGAGI (reference sequence). V lost 4 bases to trimming and J lost 6 bases; unmatched junction nucleotides: 10. This CDR3 is built from 15 residues.

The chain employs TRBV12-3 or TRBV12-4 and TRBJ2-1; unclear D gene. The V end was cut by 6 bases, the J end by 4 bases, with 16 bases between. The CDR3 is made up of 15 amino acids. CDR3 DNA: TGTGCCAGCAGCCCCGACACCGCGCCTTACAATGAGCAGTTCTTC. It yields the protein CASSPDTAPYNEQFF.

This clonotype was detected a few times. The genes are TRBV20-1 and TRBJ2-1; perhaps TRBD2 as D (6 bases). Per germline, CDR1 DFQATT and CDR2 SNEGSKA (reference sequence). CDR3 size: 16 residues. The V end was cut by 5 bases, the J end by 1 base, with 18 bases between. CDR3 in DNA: TGCAGTGCTGGGGACTCTGGGGTTAGGTCCTACAATGAGCAGTTCTTC. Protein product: CSAGDSGVRSYNEQFF.

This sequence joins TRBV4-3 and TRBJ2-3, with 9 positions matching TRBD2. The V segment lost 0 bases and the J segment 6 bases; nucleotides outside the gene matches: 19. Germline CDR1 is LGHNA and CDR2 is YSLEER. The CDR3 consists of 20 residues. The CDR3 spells CASSQDPTNPGLARADTQYF. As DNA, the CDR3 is TGCGCCAGCAGCCAAGATCCTACAAATCCGGGACTAGCAAGGGCCGATACGCAGTATTTT.

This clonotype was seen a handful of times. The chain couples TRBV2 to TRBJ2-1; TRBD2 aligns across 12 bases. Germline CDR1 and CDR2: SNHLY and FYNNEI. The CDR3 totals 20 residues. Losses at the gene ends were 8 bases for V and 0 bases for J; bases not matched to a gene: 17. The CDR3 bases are TGTGCCAGCCCCGGGGGGAAGAGACTAGCGGGGGAAAGCTCCTACAATGAGCAGTTCTTC. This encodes CASPGGKRLAGESSYNEQFF.

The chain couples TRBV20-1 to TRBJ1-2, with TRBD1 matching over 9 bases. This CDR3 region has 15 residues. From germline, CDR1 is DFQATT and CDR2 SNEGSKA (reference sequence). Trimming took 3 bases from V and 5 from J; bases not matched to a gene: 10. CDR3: CSASGTGFSRYGYTF. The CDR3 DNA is TGCAGTGCTAGCGGGACAGGGTTTTCAAGATATGGCTACACCTTC.

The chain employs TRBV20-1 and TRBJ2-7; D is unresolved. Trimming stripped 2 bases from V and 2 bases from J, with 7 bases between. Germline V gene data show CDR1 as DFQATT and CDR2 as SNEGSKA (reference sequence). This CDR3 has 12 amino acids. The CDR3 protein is CSARNSPYEQYF. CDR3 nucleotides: TGCAGTGCTAGAAACTCTCCCTACGAGCAGTACTTC.

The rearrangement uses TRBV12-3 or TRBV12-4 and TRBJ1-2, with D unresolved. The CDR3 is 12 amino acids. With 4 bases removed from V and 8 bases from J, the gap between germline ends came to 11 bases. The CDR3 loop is CASSSNFPGYTF. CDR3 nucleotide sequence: TGTGCCAGCAGTTCTAACTTCCCGGGCTACACCTTC.

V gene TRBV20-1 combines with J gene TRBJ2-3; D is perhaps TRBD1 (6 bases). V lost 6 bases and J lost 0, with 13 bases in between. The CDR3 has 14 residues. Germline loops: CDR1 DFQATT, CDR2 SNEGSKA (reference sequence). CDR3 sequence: CSAGRQASTDTQYF. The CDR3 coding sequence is TGCAGTGCCGGTCGACAGGCTAGCACAGATACGCAGTATTTT.

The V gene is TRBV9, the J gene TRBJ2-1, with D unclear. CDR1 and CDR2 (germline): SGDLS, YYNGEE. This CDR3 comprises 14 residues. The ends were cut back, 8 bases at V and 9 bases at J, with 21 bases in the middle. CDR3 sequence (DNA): TGTGCCAGTAGCTTGTTGATGGCTAGTGGTGAGCAGTTCTTC. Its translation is CASSLLMASGEQFF.

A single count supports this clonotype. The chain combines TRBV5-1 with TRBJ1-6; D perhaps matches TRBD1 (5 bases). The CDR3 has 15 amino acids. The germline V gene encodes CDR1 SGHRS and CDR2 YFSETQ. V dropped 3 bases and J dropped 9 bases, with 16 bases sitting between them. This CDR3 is CASSWSGTWGSPLHF. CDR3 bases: TGCGCCAGCAGCTGGTCGGGGACCTGGGGTTCACCCCTCCACTTT.

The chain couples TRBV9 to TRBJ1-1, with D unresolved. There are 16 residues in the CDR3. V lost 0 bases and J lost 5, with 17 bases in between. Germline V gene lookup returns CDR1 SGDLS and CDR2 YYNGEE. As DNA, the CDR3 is TGTGCCAGCAGCGTAGCTAAGGACCGGTCGGGGACTGAAGCTTTCTTT. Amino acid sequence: CASSVAKDRSGTEAFF.

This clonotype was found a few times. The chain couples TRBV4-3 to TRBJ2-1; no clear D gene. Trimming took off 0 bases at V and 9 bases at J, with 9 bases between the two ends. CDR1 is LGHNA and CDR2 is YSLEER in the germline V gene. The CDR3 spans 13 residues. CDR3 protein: CASSQEVGGEQFF. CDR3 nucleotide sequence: TGCGCCAGCAGCCAAGAGGTAGGCGGTGAGCAGTTCTTC.

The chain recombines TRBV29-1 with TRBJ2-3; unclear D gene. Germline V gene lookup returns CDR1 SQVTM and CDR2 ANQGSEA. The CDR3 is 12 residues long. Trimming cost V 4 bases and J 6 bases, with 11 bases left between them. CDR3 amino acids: CSVVSRFDTQYF. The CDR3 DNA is TGCAGCGTTGTGAGCAGGTTTGATACGCAGTATTTT.

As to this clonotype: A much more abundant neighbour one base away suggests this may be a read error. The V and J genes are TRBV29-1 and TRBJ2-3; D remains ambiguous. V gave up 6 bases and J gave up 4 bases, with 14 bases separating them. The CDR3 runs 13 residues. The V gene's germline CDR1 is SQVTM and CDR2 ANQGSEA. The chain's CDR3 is CSVGRSSADTQYF. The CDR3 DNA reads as TGCAGCGTGGGAAGATCAAGCGCAGATACGCAGTATTTT.

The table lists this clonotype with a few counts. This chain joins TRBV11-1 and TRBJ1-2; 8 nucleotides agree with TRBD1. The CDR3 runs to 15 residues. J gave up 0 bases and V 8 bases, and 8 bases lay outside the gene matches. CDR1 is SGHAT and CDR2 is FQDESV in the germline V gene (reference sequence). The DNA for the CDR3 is TGTGCCAGCTCGCCGGACAGGGCTCCTAACTATGGCTACACCTTC. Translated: CASSPDRAPNYGYTF.

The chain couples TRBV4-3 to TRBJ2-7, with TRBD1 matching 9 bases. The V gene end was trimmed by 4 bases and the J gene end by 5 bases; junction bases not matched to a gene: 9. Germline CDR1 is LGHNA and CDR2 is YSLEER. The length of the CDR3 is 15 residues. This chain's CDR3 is CASSLQQGQGHEQYF. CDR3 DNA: TGCGCCAGCAGCCTCCAACAGGGACAGGGCCACGAGCAGTACTTC.

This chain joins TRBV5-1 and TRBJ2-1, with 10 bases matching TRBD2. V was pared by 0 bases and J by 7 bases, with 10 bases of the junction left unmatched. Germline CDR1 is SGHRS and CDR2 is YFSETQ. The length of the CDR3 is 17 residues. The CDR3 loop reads CASSLGALAGAKNEQFF. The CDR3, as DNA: TGCGCCAGCAGCTTGGGAGCCCTAGCGGGGGCCAAAAATGAGCAGTTCTTC.

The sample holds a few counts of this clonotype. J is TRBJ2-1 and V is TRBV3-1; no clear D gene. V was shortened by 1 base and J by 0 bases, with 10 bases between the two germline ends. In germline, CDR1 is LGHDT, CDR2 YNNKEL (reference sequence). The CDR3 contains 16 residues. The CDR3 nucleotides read TGTGCCAGCAGCCAAGTTCCCTCCCTCTCCTACAATGAGCAGTTCTTC. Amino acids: CASSQVPSLSYNEQFF.

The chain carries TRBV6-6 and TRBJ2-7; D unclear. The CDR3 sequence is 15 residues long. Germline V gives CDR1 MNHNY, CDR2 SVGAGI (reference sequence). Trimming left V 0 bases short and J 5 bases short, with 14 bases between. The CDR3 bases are TGTGCCAGCAGTTACTCTAGCCAGCCCCAGGACGAGCAGTACTTC. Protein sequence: CASSYSSQPQDEQYF.

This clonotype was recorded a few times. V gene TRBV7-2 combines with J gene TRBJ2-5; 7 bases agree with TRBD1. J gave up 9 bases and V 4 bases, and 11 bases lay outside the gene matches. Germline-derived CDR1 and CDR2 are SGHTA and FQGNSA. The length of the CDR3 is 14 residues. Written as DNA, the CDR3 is TGTGCCAGCAGCTCTTTAGTGGCAACAGGGGCCCAGTACTTC. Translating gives CASSSLVATGAQYF. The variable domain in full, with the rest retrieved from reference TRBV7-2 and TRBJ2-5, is GAGVSQSPSNKVTEKGKDVELRCDPISGHTALYWYRQSLGQGLEFLIYFQGNSAPDKSGLPSDRFSAERTGGSVSTLTIQRTQQEDSAVYLCASSSLVATGAQYFGPGTRLLVL.

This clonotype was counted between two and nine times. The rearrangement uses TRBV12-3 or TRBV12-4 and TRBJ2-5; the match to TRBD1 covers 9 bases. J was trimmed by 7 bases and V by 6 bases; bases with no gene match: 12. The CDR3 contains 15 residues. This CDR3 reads CASRPGTGPEGTQYF. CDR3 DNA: TGTGCCAGCAGGCCCGGGACAGGGCCCGAGGGGACCCAGTACTTC.

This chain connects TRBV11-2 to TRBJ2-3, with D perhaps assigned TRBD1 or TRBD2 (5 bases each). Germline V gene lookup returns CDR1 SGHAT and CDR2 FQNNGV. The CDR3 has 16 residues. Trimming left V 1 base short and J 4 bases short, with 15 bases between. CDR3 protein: CASSLAGTSEADTQYF. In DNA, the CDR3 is TGTGCCAGCAGCTTAGCCGGGACCTCTGAGGCAGATACGCAGTATTTT.

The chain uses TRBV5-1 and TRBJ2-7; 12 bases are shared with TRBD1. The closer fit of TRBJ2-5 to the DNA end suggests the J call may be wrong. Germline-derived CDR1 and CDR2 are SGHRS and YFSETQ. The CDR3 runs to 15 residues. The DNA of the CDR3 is TGCGCCAGCAGCTGGGACAGGGGGCTAGAGGAGACCCAGTACTTC. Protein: CASSWDRGLEETQYF.

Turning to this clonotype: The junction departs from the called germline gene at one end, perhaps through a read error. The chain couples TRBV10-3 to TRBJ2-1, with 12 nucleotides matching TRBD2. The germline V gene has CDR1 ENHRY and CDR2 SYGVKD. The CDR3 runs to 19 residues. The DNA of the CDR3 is TGTGCCATCAGTTCGGGTTGGGCTAGCGGGGGGGAAAAGTACAGTGAGCAGTTCTTC. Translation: CAISSGWASGGEKYSEQFF.

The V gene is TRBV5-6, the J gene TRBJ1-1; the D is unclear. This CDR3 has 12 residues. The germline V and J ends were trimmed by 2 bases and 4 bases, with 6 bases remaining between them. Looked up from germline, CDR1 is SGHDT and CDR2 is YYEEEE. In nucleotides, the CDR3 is TGTGCCAGCAGCTTTTCGGGCACTGAAGCTTTCTTT. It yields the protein CASSFSGTEAFF.

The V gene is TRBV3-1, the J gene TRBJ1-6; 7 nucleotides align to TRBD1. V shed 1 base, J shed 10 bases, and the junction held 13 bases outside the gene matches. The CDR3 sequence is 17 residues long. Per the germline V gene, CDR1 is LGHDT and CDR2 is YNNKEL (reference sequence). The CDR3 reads CASSQVGGAYNRSPLHF. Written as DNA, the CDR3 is TGTGCCAGCAGCCAAGTAGGGGGCGCTTACAATAGGTCACCCCTCCACTTT.

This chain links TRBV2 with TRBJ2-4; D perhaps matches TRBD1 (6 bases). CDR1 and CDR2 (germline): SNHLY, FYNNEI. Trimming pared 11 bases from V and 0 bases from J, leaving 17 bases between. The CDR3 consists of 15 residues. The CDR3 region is CAGRLRGGAKNIQYF. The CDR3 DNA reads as TGTGCCGGACGGCTGAGAGGGGGAGCCAAAAACATTCAGTACTTC.

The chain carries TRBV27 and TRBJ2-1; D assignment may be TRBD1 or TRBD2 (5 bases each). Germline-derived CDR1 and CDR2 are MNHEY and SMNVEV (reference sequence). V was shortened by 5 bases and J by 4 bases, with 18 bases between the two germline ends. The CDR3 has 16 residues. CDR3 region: CASSLGPPRAYNEQFF. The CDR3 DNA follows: TGTGCCAGCAGTCTGGGACCCCCAAGGGCGTACAATGAGCAGTTCTTC.